This TCR beta chain was captured by sequencing in a study of long-term antiretroviral therapy in people with HIV. Regarding the study as a whole: Collection spanned 2004 to 2017; ART regimens may be less effective than current ones. The clones with expansion before ART were dominant in the repertoire at all time points.

Cryopreserved PBMC numbered roughly 0.9-11 million per sample before DNA extraction. CDR1 is LNHNV, CDR2 YYDKDF, per germline (reference sequence). The V end lost 5 bases, the J end lost 1 base, and 6 bases lay between the germline ends. The CDR3 runs to 13 residues. An immunoSEQ assay, version v3.0, was performed at survey level. Clones were read by immunoSEQ multiplex PCR, and TCRdb kept only the in-frame ones, dropping some. The table has under 30,000 clones, about 87% seen once. This clone appeared a single time. The antigen is not known. The TCR sequence derives from a man aged 45 to 65 with HIV. The chain couples TRBV15 to TRBJ1-5; D gene ambiguous. Sample: unsorted PBMCs, taken 1.8 years before starting antiretroviral therapy. CDR3 DNA: TGTGCCACCAGCGGAAAAAGCAATCAGCCCCAGCATTTT. This sequence encodes CATSGKSNQPQHF.